The 8 T cell receptor beta chains below all came from one sample that was sequenced in a study of shared T cell receptors in the human thymus. Produced via immunoSEQ multiplex PCR; TCRdb's table is partial and in-frame only. The table lists hundreds of thousands of clones, around 78% of them singletons. This sample also belongs to another study, concerning human thymus T cells.

The sequenced material came from thymocytes. These receptors were obtained from a boy younger than two with a congenital heart defect.

The chain recombines TRBV15 with TRBJ1-2; D possibly corresponds to TRBD1 (6 bases). The V end was cut by 1 base, the J end by 4 bases, with 10 bases between. CDR1 is LNHNV, CDR2 YYDKDF, per germline (reference sequence). CDR3 size: 14 residues. As DNA, the CDR3 is TGTGCCACCAGCAGAGCACAGGGTGGCTATGGCTACACCTTC. Translating gives CATSRAQGGYGYTF.

This sequence joins TRBV19 and TRBJ1-1, with D possibly matching TRBD1 (6 bases). The CDR3 length is 14 residues. The ends were cut back, 9 bases at V and 11 bases at J, with 25 bases in the middle. The germline CDR1 and CDR2 sequences are LNHDA and SQIVND (reference sequence). The CDR3, as DNA: TGTGCCAGCGAGGGGGGGGCGAGGTGGGTCCGGGCTTTCTTT. Its protein product is CASEGGARWVRAFF.

The chain is built from TRBV28 and TRBJ2-7, with TRBD2 matching 12 bases. Trimming cost V 6 bases and J 1 base; bases outside gene matches: 10. Germline loops: CDR1 MDHEN, CDR2 SYDVKM. This CDR3 spans 17 amino acids. The CDR3 DNA follows: TGTGCCAGCAGCTGGGGACTAGCGGGCCACTCTTCCTACGAGCAGTACTTC. Protein product: CASSWGLAGHSSYEQYF. Looking up the rest from reference TRBV28 and TRBJ2-7 gives the full variable domain: DVKVTQSSRYLVKRTGEKVFLECVQDMDHENMFWYRQDPGLGLRLIYFSYDVKMKEKGDIPEGYSVSREKKERFSLILESASTNQTSMYLCASSWGLAGHSSYEQYFGPGTRLTVT.

This clone has more than one count but fewer than ten. This chain connects TRBV29-1 to TRBJ2-3; D might be TRBD2 (6 bases). The germline CDR1 and CDR2 sequences are SQVTM and ANQGSEA. V lost 4 bases, J lost 2 bases, and 13 bases lay in between. This CDR3 has 14 amino acids. The CDR3, as DNA: TGCAGCGTTGGGAGGAGGGAGGACACAGATACGCAGTATTTT. Residues: CSVGRREDTDTQYF.

The rearrangement links TRBV15 to TRBJ1-4, with 10 nucleotides matching TRBD1. The CDR3 extends over 20 amino acids. Trimming cost V 5 bases and J 6 bases; bases outside gene matches: 21. Germline assignment: CDR1 LNHNV and CDR2 YYDKDF (reference sequence). In DNA form, the CDR3 reads TGTGCCACCAGCCTAGAGTCCCTCCGGGACAGGGGAGGTCGGGATGAAAAACTGTTTTTT. Amino acids: CATSLESLRDRGGRDEKLFF.

The V gene is TRBV7-9, the J gene TRBJ2-3; perhaps TRBD2 as D (5 bases). This CDR3 is 18 amino acids long. Germline assignment: CDR1 SEHNR and CDR2 FQNEAQ (reference sequence). V gave up 7 bases and J gave up 0 bases, with 23 bases separating them. CDR3 nucleotide sequence: TGTGCCAGCACCCTTTTTACTAGTCGTCTAGTTAGCACAGATACGCAGTATTTT. Amino acids: CASTLFTSRLVSTDTQYF.

This chain's CDR3 is CASSLRRGPGGYTF. The DNA for the CDR3 is TGTGCCAGCAGCTTGCGGAGGGGGCCGGGTGGCTACACCTTC. The chain combines TRBV11-3 with TRBJ1-2; 7 bases are shared with TRBD1. Trimming took 3 bases from V and 7 from J; bases not matched to a gene: 8. Germline CDR1 SGHNT, CDR2 YENEEA. The CDR3 spans 14 residues. Complete variable domain (other parts from reference TRBV11-3 and TRBJ1-2): EAGVVQSPRYKIIEKKQPVAFWCNPISGHNTLYWYLQNLGQGPELLIRYENEEAVDDSQLPKDRFSAERLKGVDSTLKIQPAELGDSAVYLCASSLRRGPGGYTFGSGTRLTVV.

The genes are TRBV5-1 and TRBJ1-2; D is uncertain. V lost 3 bases to trimming and J lost 8 bases, with 20 bases between them. CDR1 is SGHRS, CDR2 YFSETQ, per germline. The CDR3 is made up of 15 amino acids. CDR3 loop: CASSWKTGPFEGYTF. The CDR3 coding sequence is TGCGCCAGCAGCTGGAAGACGGGTCCTTTTGAGGGCTACACCTTC.